This T cell receptor (beta chain) comes out of a study of monozygotic twins with inflammatory bowel disease. From whole blood, total RNA was isolated without any sorting of T cells. On this clonotype: Its specificity is unknown.

CDR3 size: 13 residues. Germline loops: CDR1 DFQATT, CDR2 SNEGSKA (reference sequence). Each TCR library used around 4,000 ng of total RNA. Every sample had its cDNA made across eight separate reactions. TCRdb reworked the 5' RACE reads into one entry per CDR3 protein, no DNA. This sample contains about 420,000 distinct CDR3 sequences. General study points: IBD patients shared fewer clonotypes with others than healthy twins, especially with disease activity.

The chain is built from TRBV20-1 and TRBJ2-7; without DNA, the TCRdb call of TRBD2 cannot be checked. The source is a human donor with ulcerative colitis or Crohn's disease, or a healthy co-twin of an affected twin (not recorded which). The sample taken for sequencing was blood. Here the CDR3 reads CSARTSGGYEQYF.